Listed below are T cell receptor beta chains from one sample, sequenced in a study of Ad26.COV2.S vaccination and SARS-CoV-2 variants. Generated by immunoSEQ multiplex PCR, the TCRdb table keeps only in-frame clones and is missing some. The data hold 450,000 to 550,000 clones, with about 88% observed a single time. Sequencing was performed on peripheral blood, taken in a trial of Ad26.COV2.S vaccine versus placebo. These receptors all stem from a person between 18 and 60 years old who received the Ad26.COV2.S COVID-19 vaccine or a placebo. CDR3s include the opening cysteine and the closing phenylalanine or tryptophan. The order of the fields is clone size, D gene, V gene, J gene, CDR3 protein, CDR3 DNA. A D gene is named only where the DNA matches it firmly. The size field is filled for only some rows; it gives once, few, many or a size class.

clone size: .; D gene: .; V gene: TRBV5-1; J gene: TRBJ2-3; CDR3 protein: CASSSSFTGDTQYF; CDR3 DNA: TGCGCCAGCAGCTCTTCCTTCACCGGGGATACGCAGTATTTT
clone size: once; D gene: .; V gene: TRBV18; J gene: TRBJ1-2; CDR3 protein: CASSPWTGSVDGYTF; CDR3 DNA: TGTGCCAGCTCACCTTGGACGGGATCCGTGGATGGCTACACCTTC
clone size: .; D gene: .; V gene: TRBV9; J gene: TRBJ2-7; CDR3 protein: CASSVDLANYEQYF; CDR3 DNA: TGTGCCAGCAGCGTAGACCTAGCCAACTACGAGCAGTACTTC
clone size: .; D gene: .; V gene: TRBV20-1; J gene: TRBJ1-1; CDR3 protein: CSASYNTEAFF; CDR3 DNA: TGCAGTGCTTCCTATAACACTGAAGCTTTCTTT
clone size: .; D gene: .; V gene: TRBV5-3; J gene: TRBJ2-6; CDR3 protein: CARSHGGANVLTF; CDR3 DNA: TGTGCCAGAAGCCATGGAGGGGCCAACGTCCTGACTTTC
clone size: .; D gene: TRBD1; V gene: TRBV5-4; J gene: TRBJ1-1; CDR3 protein: CASSPDGQGYTEAFF; CDR3 DNA: TGTGCCAGCAGCCCCGACGGACAGGGGTACACTGAAGCTTTCTTT
clone size: .; D gene: .; V gene: TRBV24-1; J gene: TRBJ2-1; CDR3 protein: CATSDKTGSHSVNEQFF; CDR3 DNA: TGTGCCACCAGTGACAAGACAGGCTCTCACTCGGTCAATGAGCAGTTCTTC
clone size: .; D gene: .; V gene: TRBV27; J gene: TRBJ1-6; CDR3 protein: CASSSLHPGYNSPLHF; CDR3 DNA: TGTGCCAGCAGTTCCCTGCACCCGGGGTATAATTCACCCCTCCACTTT
clone size: .; D gene: .; V gene: TRBV20-1; J gene: TRBJ2-3; CDR3 protein: CSARVGGTQYF; CDR3 DNA: TGCAGTGCTAGAGTGGGGGGTACGCAGTATTTT
clone size: once; D gene: .; V gene: TRBV5-1; J gene: TRBJ2-1; CDR3 protein: CASSVGPALHHFF; CDR3 DNA: TGCGCCAGCAGTGTAGGGCCAGCACTTCACCACTTCTTC
clone size: .; D gene: .; V gene: TRBV28; J gene: TRBJ1-1; CDR3 protein: CASGRHWGGSAFF; CDR3 DNA: TGTGCCAGCGGGCGACATTGGGGCGGGTCAGCTTTCTTT
clone size: .; D gene: .; V gene: TRBV9; J gene: TRBJ1-4; CDR3 protein: CASSPRGARGGSTNEKLFF; CDR3 DNA: TGTGCCAGCAGCCCCCGAGGTGCGCGGGGGGGGTCGACAAATGAAAAACTGTTTTTT
clone size: .; D gene: .; V gene: TRBV7-8; J gene: TRBJ2-7; CDR3 protein: CASSFLEGAGYEQYF; CDR3 DNA: TGTGCCAGCAGCTTTTTAGAGGGTGCTGGTTACGAGCAGTACTTC
clone size: once; D gene: .; V gene: TRBV7-9; J gene: TRBJ2-5; CDR3 protein: CASSLERIQETQYF; CDR3 DNA: TGTGCCAGCAGCTTAGAACGGATCCAAGAGACCCAGTACTTC
clone size: .; D gene: TRBD1; V gene: TRBV28; J gene: TRBJ1-5; CDR3 protein: CASSFPNTGVDSNQPQHF; CDR3 DNA: TGTGCCAGCAGTTTCCCCAACACAGGGGTCGATAGCAATCAGCCCCAGCATTTT
clone size: .; D gene: TRBD2; V gene: TRBV7-2; J gene: TRBJ2-5; CDR3 protein: CASSFQRGGGETQYF; CDR3 DNA: TGTGCCAGCAGCTTCCAGCGGGGGGGCGGGGAGACCCAGTACTTC
clone size: .; D gene: .; V gene: TRBV28; J gene: TRBJ1-5; CDR3 protein: CASGNSRYQPQHF; CDR3 DNA: TGTGCCAGCGGCAATAGCAGATATCAGCCCCAGCATTTT
clone size: .; D gene: .; V gene: TRBV7-2; J gene: TRBJ1-1; CDR3 protein: CASSPNAGTEAFF; CDR3 DNA: TGTGCCAGCAGCCCCAACGCGGGGACTGAAGCTTTCTTT
clone size: .; D gene: .; V gene: TRBV19; J gene: TRBJ1-1; CDR3 protein: CASSIRRGDTEAFF; CDR3 DNA: TGTGCCAGTAGTATACGGAGGGGAGACACTGAAGCTTTCTTT
clone size: .; D gene: .; V gene: TRBV7-2; J gene: TRBJ1-2; CDR3 protein: CASSLERGGYGYTF; CDR3 DNA: TGTGCCAGCAGCTTAGAAAGGGGGGGGTATGGCTACACCTTC
clone size: .; D gene: .; V gene: TRBV10-1; J gene: TRBJ1-1; CDR3 protein: CARRVVRAMNTEAFF; CDR3 DNA: TGCGCCAGACGGGTTGTCAGGGCAATGAACACTGAAGCTTTCTTT
clone size: .; D gene: .; V gene: TRBV7-2; J gene: TRBJ1-1; CDR3 protein: CASSSTPGITEAFF; CDR3 DNA: TGTGCCAGCAGCTCAACGCCCGGGATCACTGAAGCTTTCTTT
clone size: .; D gene: TRBD1; V gene: TRBV27; J gene: TRBJ1-5; CDR3 protein: CASRPPGGRNQPQHF; CDR3 DNA: TGTGCCAGCAGACCCCCAGGGGGCCGCAATCAGCCCCAGCATTTT
clone size: .; D gene: .; V gene: TRBV27; J gene: TRBJ2-2; CDR3 protein: CATRGGVYTGELFF; CDR3 DNA: TGTGCCACCAGGGGGGGTGTTTACACCGGGGAGCTGTTTTTT
clone size: .; D gene: TRBD1; V gene: TRBV5-1; J gene: TRBJ1-1; CDR3 protein: CASSLNAGGATEAFF; CDR3 DNA: TGCGCCAGCAGCTTGAATGCAGGGGGCGCGACTGAAGCTTTCTTT
clone size: .; D gene: TRBD2; V gene: TRBV7-8; J gene: TRBJ2-1; CDR3 protein: CASTELAGDGGEQFF; CDR3 DNA: TGTGCCAGCACCGAACTAGCGGGGGACGGGGGTGAGCAGTTCTTC
clone size: .; D gene: TRBD2; V gene: TRBV28; J gene: TRBJ2-3; CDR3 protein: CASSPSGGRGDTQYF; CDR3 DNA: TGTGCCAGCAGTCCCAGCGGGGGGAGAGGAGATACGCAGTATTTT
clone size: few; D gene: .; V gene: TRBV4-3; J gene: TRBJ1-6; CDR3 protein: CASARGQSHNSPLHF; CDR3 DNA: TGCGCCAGCGCCAGAGGACAGTCCCATAATTCACCCCTCCACTTT
clone size: .; D gene: .; V gene: TRBV20-1; J gene: TRBJ1-3; CDR3 protein: CSAALGNTIYF; CDR3 DNA: TGCAGTGCCGCCTTGGGAAACACCATATATTTT
clone size: .; D gene: .; V gene: TRBV5-5; J gene: TRBJ2-1; CDR3 protein: CASSTTESLYNEQFF; CDR3 DNA: TGTGCCAGCAGCACAACAGAGTCGCTGTACAATGAGCAGTTCTTC
clone size: .; D gene: .; V gene: TRBV25-1; J gene: TRBJ1-2; CDR3 protein: CASSDGFYGYTF; CDR3 DNA: TGTGCCAGCAGTGACGGCTTCTATGGCTACACCTTC
clone size: .; D gene: .; V gene: TRBV28; J gene: TRBJ2-3; CDR3 protein: CASSFSVGDFTDTQYF; CDR3 DNA: TGTGCCAGCAGTTTTTCGGTAGGGGACTTCACAGATACGCAGTATTTT
clone size: .; D gene: TRBD2; V gene: TRBV11-3; J gene: TRBJ2-1; CDR3 protein: CASSLVAGGPFGQFF; CDR3 DNA: TGTGCCAGCAGCTTAGTGGCGGGAGGCCCCTTCGGGCAGTTCTTC
clone size: .; D gene: .; V gene: TRBV20-1; J gene: TRBJ2-1; CDR3 protein: CSASRGDSYNEQFF; CDR3 DNA: TGCAGTGCTAGTAGGGGGGACTCCTACAATGAGCAGTTCTTC
clone size: .; D gene: .; V gene: TRBV9; J gene: TRBJ2-3; CDR3 protein: CASSVDSGSPCYF; CDR3 DNA: TGTGCCAGCAGCGTAGATTCAGGCTCGCCCTGTTATTTT
clone size: .; D gene: .; V gene: TRBV7-3; J gene: TRBJ2-3; CDR3 protein: CASSFKGYTDTQYF; CDR3 DNA: TGTGCCAGCAGCTTTAAGGGGTACACAGATACGCAGTATTTT
clone size: .; D gene: TRBD2; V gene: TRBV12-3/TRBV12-4; J gene: TRBJ2-1; CDR3 protein: CASSGTTVTAQFF; CDR3 DNA: TGTGCCAGCAGCGGGACTACAGTCACGGCGCAGTTCTTC
clone size: .; D gene: .; V gene: TRBV7-2; J gene: TRBJ1-3; CDR3 protein: CASSFAGPPHDTIYF; CDR3 DNA: TGTGCCAGCAGCTTCGCTGGTCCCCCTCACGACACCATATATTTT
clone size: .; D gene: .; V gene: TRBV6-5; J gene: TRBJ1-1; CDR3 protein: CASRGARGTEAFF; CDR3 DNA: TGTGCCAGCAGAGGCGCACGGGGCACTGAAGCTTTCTTT
clone size: .; D gene: TRBD1; V gene: TRBV5-8; J gene: TRBJ1-5; CDR3 protein: CASSPDRGPLKPQHF; CDR3 DNA: TGTGCCAGCAGCCCAGACAGGGGCCCGTTGAAGCCCCAGCATTTT
clone size: once; D gene: TRBD1; V gene: TRBV19; J gene: TRBJ2-5; CDR3 protein: CASSIAARQGASSETQYF; CDR3 DNA: TGTGCCAGTAGTATTGCGGCGAGACAGGGGGCTTCCTCAGAGACCCAGTACTTC
clone size: few; D gene: TRBD1; V gene: TRBV5-4; J gene: TRBJ1-6; CDR3 protein: CASSRTGNPYNSPLHF; CDR3 DNA: TGTGCCAGCAGCCGGACAGGGAACCCCTATAATTCACCCCTCCACTTT
clone size: .; D gene: .; V gene: TRBV5-4; J gene: TRBJ2-7; CDR3 protein: CASSPPGTKIYEQYF; CDR3 DNA: TGTGCCAGCAGCCCCCCTGGGACAAAGATCTACGAGCAGTACTTC
clone size: once; D gene: .; V gene: TRBV7-9; J gene: TRBJ1-6; CDR3 protein: CASSSKDRDGYDSPLHF; CDR3 DNA: TGTGCCAGCAGCTCAAAGGACCGCGACGGGTACGATTCACCCCTCCACTTT
clone size: .; D gene: TRBD1; V gene: TRBV5-1; J gene: TRBJ2-3; CDR3 protein: CASSATGGPDTQYF; CDR3 DNA: TGCGCCAGCAGCGCCACAGGGGGTCCAGATACGCAGTATTTT
clone size: .; D gene: .; V gene: TRBV6-5; J gene: TRBJ2-3; CDR3 protein: CASSHKGDTQYF; CDR3 DNA: TGTGCCAGCAGCCATAAAGGAGATACGCAGTATTTT
clone size: .; D gene: TRBD1; V gene: TRBV29-1; J gene: TRBJ1-5; CDR3 protein: CSSTKGRQGAGQPQHF; CDR3 DNA: TGCAGCTCGACAAAAGGGAGACAGGGGGCTGGTCAGCCCCAGCATTTT
clone size: .; D gene: TRBD2; V gene: TRBV15; J gene: TRBJ2-5; CDR3 protein: CATSRERGTGGEWETQYF; CDR3 DNA: TGTGCCACCAGCAGAGAGAGGGGCACCGGGGGGGAGTGGGAGACCCAGTACTTC
clone size: once; D gene: TRBD2; V gene: TRBV3-1/TRBV3-2; J gene: TRBJ2-1; CDR3 protein: CASSQGGGWDEQFF; CDR3 DNA: TGTGCCAGCAGCCAAGGGGGGGGATGGGATGAGCAGTTCTTC
clone size: .; D gene: TRBD1; V gene: TRBV11-3; J gene: TRBJ2-3; CDR3 protein: CASSWTGSADTQYF; CDR3 DNA: TGTGCCAGCAGTTGGACAGGGAGTGCAGATACGCAGTATTTT
clone size: .; D gene: TRBD1; V gene: TRBV7-9; J gene: TRBJ1-2; CDR3 protein: CASSFTGGAENGYTF; CDR3 DNA: TGTGCCAGCAGCTTTACAGGGGGCGCGGAGAATGGCTACACCTTC
clone size: .; D gene: TRBD2; V gene: TRBV5-8; J gene: TRBJ2-3; CDR3 protein: CASPEVPLAGGSSTDTQYF; CDR3 DNA: TGTGCCAGCCCTGAGGTTCCCCTAGCGGGGGGGTCTAGCACAGATACGCAGTATTTT
clone size: .; D gene: .; V gene: TRBV11-3; J gene: TRBJ2-1; CDR3 protein: CASSSESGEQFF; CDR3 DNA: TGTGCCAGCAGCTCGGAATCGGGTGAGCAGTTCTTC
clone size: .; D gene: TRBD2; V gene: TRBV4-2; J gene: TRBJ2-2; CDR3 protein: CASSQAGGGTGELFF; CDR3 DNA: TGTGCCAGCAGCCAAGCGGGGGGAGGGACCGGGGAGCTGTTTTTT
clone size: .; D gene: TRBD1; V gene: TRBV24-1; J gene: TRBJ2-5; CDR3 protein: CATSDTGVETQYF; CDR3 DNA: TGTGCCACCAGTGATACAGGGGTGGAGACCCAGTACTTC
clone size: .; D gene: .; V gene: TRBV6-6; J gene: TRBJ1-2; CDR3 protein: CASRAANYGYTF; CDR3 DNA: TGTGCCAGCAGGGCGGCCAACTATGGCTACACCTTC
clone size: .; D gene: TRBD1; V gene: TRBV5-6; J gene: TRBJ1-5; CDR3 protein: CASSLVSGGGQPQHF; CDR3 DNA: TGTGCCAGCAGCTTGGTGTCAGGGGGTGGTCAGCCCCAGCATTTT
clone size: few; D gene: TRBD1; V gene: TRBV5-6; J gene: TRBJ1-5; CDR3 protein: CASSVTGGGYGNQPQHF; CDR3 DNA: TGTGCCAGCAGCGTGACAGGGGGCGGTTATGGCAATCAGCCCCAGCATTTT
clone size: once; D gene: .; V gene: TRBV5-1; J gene: TRBJ2-7; CDR3 protein: CASSFPTYEQYF; CDR3 DNA: TGCGCCAGCAGCTTCCCGACCTACGAGCAGTACTTC
clone size: .; D gene: .; V gene: TRBV10-3; J gene: TRBJ2-3; CDR3 protein: CASAYSGISTDTQYF; CDR3 DNA: TGTGCCAGCGCCTATAGCGGAATTAGCACAGATACGCAGTATTTT